These T cell receptor beta chains were read from a single sample in a study of regulatory T cells in long-lasting Graves disease. Each CDR3 protein gets one entry after TCRdb re-called the multiplex PCR reads with MiXCR. The sample includes about 660,000 distinct CDR3 sequences, approximately 29% seen only once; the top ten take about two fifths. The source material was peripheral blood mononuclear cells (PBMCs), sampled when the disease was refractory, from a patient treated with antithyroid drugs. The receptors come from a female donor with Graves disease. CDR3s include the opening cysteine and the closing phenylalanine or tryptophan. The D gene is left open where the match is weak. Size values are once, few and many counts, or a class for expanded clones, and some rows have none.

clone size	D gene	V gene	J gene	CDR3 protein	CDR3 DNA
-	TRBD2	TRBV29-1	TRBJ2-5	CSVGTSGRGETQYF	TGCAGCGTTGGTACTAGCGGGAGGGGAGAGACCCAGTACTTC
few	-	TRBV9	TRBJ1-4	CASSVDGTTSEKLFF	TGTGCCAGCAGCGTAGATGGGACGACGAGTGAAAAACTGTTTTTT
many	-	TRBV11-2	TRBJ2-7	CASSFFENTYEQYF	TGTGCCAGCAGCTTCTTTGAGAACACCTACGAGCAGTACTTC
-	-	TRBV14	TRBJ2-7	CASSQTVAYEQYF	TGTGCCAGCAGCCAAACGGTGGCCTACGAGCAGTACTTC
-	TRBD1	TRBV5-5	TRBJ1-3	CASRLGQGTGNTIYF	TGTGCCAGCAGACTGGGACAGGGGACGGGAAACACCATATATTTT
-	TRBD1	TRBV27	TRBJ2-7	CASSTTRDRDVYEQYF	TGTGCCAGCAGTACGACCCGGGACAGGGATGTCTACGAGCAGTACTTC
few	TRBD1	TRBV6-2/TRBV6-3	TRBJ1-2	CASSWTGKPSYGYTF	TGTGCCAGCAGTTGGACAGGGAAACCTAGCTATGGCTACACCTTC
-	TRBD2	TRBV7-3	TRBJ2-2	CASSKHRTGLADNTGELFF	TGTGCCAGCAGCAAACACAGGACGGGACTAGCGGACAACACCGGGGAGCTGTTTTTT
-	TRBD1	TRBV6-1	TRBJ1-5	CASSLLPPGQANDQPQHF	TGTGCCAGCAGTCTCCTGCCCCCCGGACAGGCTAATGATCAGCCCCAGCATTTT
many	-	TRBV11-2	TRBJ2-2	CASMMTSKRAGELFF	TGTGCCAGCATGATGACTAGTAAGAGGGCCGGGGAGCTGTTTTTT
few	TRBD2	TRBV7-2	TRBJ2-7	CASSSRPGGRRSYEQYF	TGTGCCAGCAGCTCACGCCCGGGCGGGAGGCGATCCTACGAGCAGTACTTC
few	TRBD1	TRBV27	TRBJ2-7	CASSFGQGFAEQYF	TGTGCCAGCAGTTTTGGACAGGGGTTTGCCGAGCAGTACTTC
-	-	TRBV12-3/TRBV12-4	TRBJ2-2	CASSPDPRGTGELFF	TGTGCCAGCAGTCCGGACCCCCGCGGCACCGGGGAGCTGTTTTTT
once	-	TRBV4-2	TRBJ2-5	CASSQDRGHQETQYF	TGTGCCAGCAGCCAAGATAGGGGACACCAAGAGACCCAGTACTTC
-	TRBD1	TRBV5-1	TRBJ1-1	CASNLGQGLTGGEAFF	TGCGCCAGCAACCTGGGACAGGGTCTCACAGGGGGTGAAGCTTTCTTT
few	TRBD1	TRBV6-5	TRBJ2-2	CASSSASTGQGVITGELFF	TGTGCCAGCAGTTCTGCTTCTACAGGACAGGGAGTTATCACCGGGGAGCTGTTTTTT
-	TRBD2	TRBV14	TRBJ2-2	CASSQERLAARKLFF	TGTGCCAGCAGCCAAGAACGGCTAGCGGCTCGAAAGCTGTTTTTT
-	TRBD1	TRBV27	TRBJ1-2	CASSGSTGKANYGYTF	TGTGCCAGCAGTGGCTCGACAGGGAAAGCTAACTATGGCTACACCTTC
-	-	TRBV6-1	TRBJ1-2	CASSGRGGAVYGYTF	TGTGCCAGCAGCGGTAGAGGGGGGGCCGTCTATGGCTACACCTTC
few	-	TRBV11-3	TRBJ1-1	CASSLGGPDGRTEAFF	TGTGCCAGCAGCTTAGGAGGTCCGGACGGCAGGACTGAAGCTTTCTTT
-	-	TRBV3-1	TRBJ1-2	CASSQVGGTNYGYTF	TGTGCCAGCAGCCAAGTCGGCGGCACAAACTATGGCTACACCTTC
-	TRBD1	TRBV20-1	TRBJ1-6	CSAGTGEDSPLHF	TGCAGTGCTGGGACAGGGGAGGATTCACCCCTCCACTTT
many	-	TRBV29-1	TRBJ1-1	CSVEGPLNTEAFF	TGCAGCGTTGAGGGACCGCTGAACACTGAAGCTTTCTTT
-	-	TRBV3-1	TRBJ2-7	CASSQDPISTYEQYF	TGTGCCAGCAGCCAAGATCCGATCTCAACCTACGAGCAGTACTTC
-	-	TRBV20-1	TRBJ1-1	CSATVGGRNTEAFF	TGCAGTGCTACGGTGGGGGGACGGAACACTGAAGCTTTCTTT
-	TRBD1	TRBV24-1	TRBJ1-2	CVTSDLDRGYGYTF	TGTGTCACCAGTGACCTTGACAGGGGCTATGGCTACACCTTC
-	TRBD1	TRBV28	TRBJ1-2	CASSLLSVGQRGYTF	TGTGCCAGCAGTTTATTGTCAGTGGGACAGCGGGGCTACACCTTC
-	-	TRBV20-1	TRBJ1-2	CSARQVARSNYGYTF	TGCAGTGCTAGACAGGTCGCGAGGTCTAACTATGGCTACACCTTC
many	-	TRBV28	TRBJ1-2	CASSGGFDGYTF	TGTGCCAGCAGTGGAGGGTTCGACGGCTACACCTTC
-	-	TRBV2	TRBJ2-2	CASSGSSVSGSTGELFF	TGTGCCAGCAGTGGAAGCAGCGTGAGCGGTAGCACCGGGGAGCTGTTTTTT
-	-	TRBV6-1	TRBJ2-7	CASRTKVGGSSYEQYF	TGTGCCAGCAGAACCAAGGTCGGGGGAAGCTCCTACGAGCAGTACTTC
-	-	TRBV7-3	TRBJ1-1	CASSLSSRDTEAFF	TGTGCCAGCAGCTTAAGTTCTCGGGACACTGAAGCTTTCTTT
-	-	TRBV5-1	TRBJ1-1	CASSYRAQNTEAFF	TGCGCCAGCAGCTACAGGGCGCAGAACACTGAAGCTTTCTTT
-	TRBD1	TRBV6-1	TRBJ1-3	CASSVTGGNGNTIYF	TGTGCCAGCAGTGTAACAGGGGGCAATGGAAACACCATATATTTT
many	TRBD2	TRBV2	TRBJ2-7	CASNGRAGRYEQYF	TGTGCCAGCAATGGGAGGGCGGGCCGCTACGAGCAGTACTTC
-	TRBD1	TRBV30	TRBJ1-1	CAWSPDRNTEVFF	TGTGCCTGGAGTCCGGACAGGAACACTGAAGTTTTCTTT
few	TRBD1	TRBV7-6	TRBJ2-7	CASSSYGTGGFEQYF	TGTGCCAGCAGCTCTTACGGGACAGGGGGTTTCGAGCAGTACTTC